What follows are 32 T cell receptor beta chains derived from one specimen sequenced in a study of cytomegalovirus exposure and HLA in healthy donors. In the PCR, 60 Vbeta and 13 Jbeta primers were used. Assay: immunoSEQ multiplex PCR; the TCRdb copy retains only in-frame clones and omits some. Of roughly 150,000 clones in the sample, approximately 81% are singletons; the top ten hold 2.5%. What was sequenced was PBMCs. These receptors were taken from a man aged 30 to 45 in good health and CMV-seropositive.

The chain links TRBV7-2 to TRBJ1-1; D not resolved. The CDR3 consists of 13 residues. Germline CDR1 SGHTA, CDR2 FQGNSA. V dropped 5 bases and J dropped 9 bases, with 16 bases sitting between them. In DNA form, the CDR3 reads TGTGCCAGCAGCCAAGAGGGCCGGCGGCAAGCTTTCTTT. It specifies CASSQEGRRQAFF. Based on the CDR3 plus reference TRBV7-2 and TRBJ1-1, the full variable domain is GAGVSQSPSNKVTEKGKDVELRCDPISGHTALYWYRQSLGQGLEFLIYFQGNSAPDKSGLPSDRFSAERTGGSVSTLTIQRTQQEDSAVYLCASSQEGRRQAFFGQGTRLTVV.

This chain joins TRBV7-8 and TRBJ2-5, with 10 nucleotides matching TRBD2. The CDR3 has 16 amino acids. The germline V gene has CDR1 SGHVS and CDR2 FQNEAQ. Trimming took 4 bases from V and 4 from J; bases not matched to a gene: 9. CDR3 coding DNA: TGTGCCAGCAGCTGGGCGGCTAGCGGGAGCGGAGAGACCCAGTACTTC. This sequence encodes CASSWAASGSGETQYF.

This chain links TRBV4-1 with TRBJ2-1, with 10 bases aligning to TRBD2. The CDR3 covers 15 residues. Germline assignment: CDR1 MGHRA and CDR2 YSYEKL. J lost 8 bases, V lost 3 bases, and 7 bases had no gene match. CDR3 region: CASSHLAGGRDEQFF. The CDR3 DNA reads TGCGCCAGCAGCCACTTAGCGGGGGGAAGGGATGAGCAGTTCTTC.

This clone was recorded once. This chain connects TRBV10-3 to TRBJ1-4; D ambiguous. The CDR3 sequence is 13 residues long. Trimming took off 2 bases at V and 8 bases at J, with 9 bases between the two ends. CDR1 is ENHRY and CDR2 is SYGVKD in the germline V gene. Written as DNA, the CDR3 is TGTGCCATCAGTGAGGGGCCCGAGGAAAAACTGTTTTTT. This codes for CAISEGPEEKLFF.

The CDR3 DNA reads as TGTGCCAGCAGCCCCGGACTAGCGGCTGAGCAGTTCTTC. Translating it yields CASSPGLAAEQFF. The rearrangement joins TRBV7-6 to TRBJ2-1; 10 bases line up with TRBD2. The CDR3 length is 13 residues. CDR1 is SGHVS and CDR2 is FNYEAQ in the germline V gene. V dropped 5 bases and J dropped 9; count of bases not matched to a gene: 4.

This chain uses TRBV19 with TRBJ2-7, with D possibly matching TRBD2 (6 bases). V shed 7 bases and J shed 5 bases, with 9 bases lying between them. The germline V gene encodes CDR1 LNHDA and CDR2 SQIVND (reference sequence). The CDR3 is made up of 11 amino acids. CDR3 loop: CASTKRDEQYV. CDR3 in DNA: TGTGCCAGTACAAAGCGGGACGAGCAGTACGTC.

The genes are TRBV18 and TRBJ1-3, with a tentative D call TRBD1 (6 bases). V lost 4 bases, J lost 1 base, and 8 bases lay in between. Germline CDR1 KGHSH, CDR2 LQKENI. There are 14 residues in the CDR3. In nucleotides, the CDR3 is TGTGCCAGCTCACAACAGGGATCTGGAAACACCATATATTTT. Its translation: CASSQQGSGNTIYF. The complete variable domain, with remaining parts taken from reference TRBV18 and TRBJ1-3, reads NAGVMQNPRHLVRRRGQEARLRCSPMKGHSHVYWYRQLPEEGLKFMVYLQKENIIDESGMPKERFSAEFPKEGPSILRIQQVVRGDSAAYFCASSQQGSGNTIYFGEGSWLTVV.

This clone was detected a few times. The chain joins TRBV2 to TRBJ1-4, with 7 bases identical to TRBD1. From germline, CDR1 is SNHLY and CDR2 FYNNEI. V shed 8 bases, J shed 10 bases, and the junction held 7 bases outside the gene matches. The CDR3 sequence is 12 residues long. CDR3 nucleotides: TGTGCCAGCCAAGGACAGGCCCGAAAACTGTTTTTT. Protein: CASQGQARKLFF. Full variable domain (remainder filled in from reference TRBV2 and TRBJ1-4): EPEVTQTPSHQVTQMGQEVILRCVPISNHLYFYWYRQILGQKVEFLVSFYNNEISEKSEIFDDQFSVERPDGSNFTLKIRSTKLEDSAMYFCASQGQARKLFFGSGTQLSVL.

The genes are TRBV7-9 and TRBJ2-2; 7 bases map to TRBD1. This CDR3 is 15 amino acids long. Germline CDR1 reads SEHNR; CDR2 reads FQNEAQ (reference sequence). V lost 5 bases, J lost 1 base, and 4 bases stayed unmatched. CDR3 in DNA: TGTGCCAGCAGCCCCTGGACAGGGAACACCGGGGAGCTGTTTTTT. The encoded protein is CASSPWTGNTGELFF.

This clone was picked up a small number of times. The chain has TRBV14 and TRBJ1-1; D gene uncertain. This CDR3 comprises 12 residues. Trimming took 8 bases from V and 2 from J, leaving 9 bases between them. Germline assignment: CDR1 SGHDN and CDR2 FVKESK. The DNA of the CDR3 is TGTGCCAGCCAGGACTACAACACTGAAGCTTTCTTT. Translating it yields CASQDYNTEAFF.

The rearrangement links TRBV18 to TRBJ2-2; D gene unclear. V lost 4 bases and J lost 2, with 8 bases in between. The CDR3 spans 14 residues. The germline gives CDR1 KGHSH, CDR2 LQKENI. The CDR3 region is CASSLHFNTGELFF. In DNA, the CDR3 is TGTGCCAGCTCACTCCACTTCAACACCGGGGAGCTGTTTTTT.

The chain recombines TRBV28 with TRBJ2-7; D perhaps matches TRBD1 (6 bases). The V end was cut by 6 bases, the J end by 2 bases, with 14 bases between. The V gene's germline CDR1 is MDHEN and CDR2 SYDVKM. This CDR3 contains 14 residues. The CDR3 reads CASSRPQGTYEQYV. CDR3 in DNA: TGTGCCAGCAGCCGCCCCCAGGGGACCTACGAGCAGTACGTC.

The rearrangement links TRBV27 to TRBJ2-1, with 7 bases matching TRBD2. The CDR3 has 15 residues. V lost 6 bases, J lost 0 bases, and 5 bases stayed unmatched. Germline assignment: CDR1 MNHEY and CDR2 SMNVEV (reference sequence). As DNA, the CDR3 is TGTGCCAGCAGAACGACTAGCCTCTCCTACAATGAGCAGTTCTTC. Translation: CASRTTSLSYNEQFF.

The sample holds one count of this clone. V gene TRBV5-6 combines with J gene TRBJ1-2; perhaps TRBD1 as D (6 bases). Deletions cut 1 base from V and 4 bases from J, with 14 bases between. Germline V gene data show CDR1 as SGHDT and CDR2 as YYEEEE. The CDR3 is made up of 15 amino acids. The CDR3, as DNA: TGTGCCAGCAGCTTGCGAACCCGGACAGCCTATGGCTACACCTTC. Translating gives CASSLRTRTAYGYTF.

This clone was recorded only once. A read error may produce the germline difference seen at one junction end. The CDR3 DNA reads TGTTCCAGCAGCTCGAGACAGGGGGTCTACGAGCAGTACTTC. Protein: CSSSSRQGVYEQYF. V is TRBV7-9 and J is TRBJ2-7, with 9 positions matching TRBD1. This CDR3 has 14 residues. Germline V gives CDR1 SEHNR, CDR2 FQNEAQ (reference sequence).

The rearrangement links TRBV4-1 to TRBJ2-1; 11 positions agree with TRBD2. Looked up from germline, CDR1 is MGHRA and CDR2 is YSYEKL. This CDR3 has 16 amino acids. V dropped 4 bases and J dropped 7; count of bases not matched to a gene: 9. CDR3 loop: CASSRPLAGDLNEQFF. The CDR3 DNA is TGCGCCAGCAGCCGGCCACTAGCGGGAGACCTGAATGAGCAGTTCTTC.

The V call is TRBV5-1, the J call TRBJ1-1; 10 bases agree with TRBD1. The V and J ends lost 6 bases and 1 base, in that order; junction bases with no gene match: 12. This CDR3 contains 17 residues. CDR1 SGHRS and CDR2 YFSETQ come from the germline V gene. The CDR3 DNA follows: TGCGCCAGCACCCAGGGAGACAGGGGGCTGACGAACACTGAAGCTTTCTTT. This encodes CASTQGDRGLTNTEAFF.

V gene TRBV11-3 combines with J gene TRBJ1-2; D is unresolved. Germline assignment: CDR1 SGHNT and CDR2 YENEEA. V shed 0 bases and J shed 6 bases, with 8 bases lying between them. The CDR3 length is 13 residues. The CDR3 loop reads CASSLDWGDGYTF. Here the CDR3 DNA reads TGTGCCAGCAGCTTAGATTGGGGAGATGGCTACACCTTC.

This clone has just a few counts. V gene TRBV28 combines with J gene TRBJ1-1; 9 bases are a match to TRBD1. The V gene's germline CDR1 is MDHEN and CDR2 SYDVKM. J lost 5 bases, V lost 6 bases, and 4 bases had no gene match. The CDR3 consists of 13 residues. CDR3 residues: CASRGQGWTEAFF. Here the CDR3 DNA reads TGTGCCAGCAGGGGACAGGGTTGGACTGAAGCTTTCTTT.

This clone was counted between two and nine times. The same CDR3 can be traced to other DNA sequences in this sample. The J gene is TRBJ2-1, the V gene TRBV11-3, with 9 bases identical to TRBD2. The CDR3 has 17 amino acids. The J segment lost 4 bases and the V segment lost 1 base, leaving 8 bases of the junction unmatched. CDR1 SGHNT and CDR2 YENEEA come from the germline V gene. CDR3 nucleotides: TGTGCCAGCAGCTTAGCCCCATCTAGCGGGGTGTACAATGAGCAGTTCTTC. Residues: CASSLAPSSGVYNEQFF. Combining the CDR3 with reference TRBV11-3 and TRBJ2-1 gives the whole variable domain EAGVVQSPRYKIIEKKQPVAFWCNPISGHNTLYWYLQNLGQGPELLIRYENEEAVDDSQLPKDRFSAERLKGVDSTLKIQPAELGDSAVYLCASSLAPSSGVYNEQFFGPGTRLTVL.

The V and J genes are TRBV5-1 and TRBJ2-7; weak D call: TRBD1 (6 bases). Trimming removed 4 bases at V and 2 bases at J, with 16 bases between. Germline loops: CDR1 SGHRS, CDR2 YFSETQ. The CDR3 length is 15 residues. The DNA for the CDR3 is TGCGCCAGCAGCGCCGGGACATACGGAACCTACGAGCAGTACTTC. Translated: CASSAGTYGTYEQYF.

This chain links TRBV9 with TRBJ2-1; 8 bases are a match to TRBD2. With V trimmed by 0 bases and J by 1 base, 3 bases remained unmatched. This CDR3 is built from 16 residues. CDR1 SGDLS and CDR2 YYNGEE come from the germline V gene. The CDR3 nucleotides read TGTGCCAGCAGCGTAGCGGGAGGGCGGTCCTACAATGAGCAGTTCTTC. It is translated as CASSVAGGRSYNEQFF.

A few counts support this clone. The gene calls are TRBV4-3 and TRBJ1-5; the D is unclear. V lost 3 bases to trimming and J lost 3 bases, with 12 bases between them. In germline, CDR1 is LGHNA, CDR2 YSLEER. CDR3 length: 15 residues. Here the CDR3 reads CASSQTWVNNQPQHF. The DNA of the CDR3 is TGCGCCAGCAGCCAGACATGGGTGAACAATCAGCCCCAGCATTTT.

This clone was counted only a few times. The V and J genes are TRBV6-5 and TRBJ2-1, with D tentatively TRBD2 (5 bases). In germline, CDR1 is MNHEY, CDR2 SVGAGI. Trimming left V 0 bases short and J 3 bases short, with 12 bases between. The CDR3 has 16 residues. The CDR3 DNA is TGTGCCAGCAGTTACTCGAGGGCAGGACGCTACAATGAGCAGTTCTTC. Protein: CASSYSRAGRYNEQFF.

CDR3 DNA: TGTGCCAGCAGTTTTGGGCGGGAGTCTAAAAACATTCAGTACTTC. Translation: CASSFGRESKNIQYF. The chain links TRBV27 to TRBJ2-4, with 7 bases matching TRBD2. CDR3 length equals 15 residues. Germline V gene data show CDR1 as MNHEY and CDR2 as SMNVEV (reference sequence). Trimming cost V 3 bases and J 4 bases; bases outside gene matches: 6.

The rearrangement links TRBV6-5 to TRBJ2-5, with D possibly being TRBD2 (6 bases). The DNA matches TRBJ2-7 better at its end, which makes the J call doubtful. Germline CDR1 reads MNHEY; CDR2 reads SVGAGI. CDR3 size: 15 residues. CDR3: CASSYSRDSSYEQYF. Here the CDR3 DNA reads TGTGCCAGCAGTTACTCCCGGGACTCCTCCTACGAGCAGTACTTC.

The CDR3 region is CASSIDQVAGSGVREQFF. The CDR3 region has the DNA TGTGCCAGTAGTATAGATCAAGTGGCGGGGTCCGGGGTTAGGGAGCAGTTCTTC. The chain employs TRBV19 and TRBJ2-1; D might be TRBD2 (6 bases). Between the trimmed V and J ends, which lost 0 bases and 10 bases, there was a span of 25 bases. Germline V gene data show CDR1 as LNHDA and CDR2 as SQIVND (reference sequence). This CDR3 is 18 amino acids long. The full variable domain, rest sourced from reference TRBV19 and TRBJ2-1, is DGGITQSPKYLFRKEGQNVTLSCEQNLNHDAMYWYRQDPGQGLRLIYYSQIVNDFQKGDIAEGYSVSREKKESFPLTVTSAQKNPTAFYLCASSIDQVAGSGVREQFFGPGTRLTVL.

The chain joins TRBV2 to TRBJ1-5, with TRBD1 identical over 8 bases. The CDR3 is 16 residues long. The germline gives CDR1 SNHLY, CDR2 FYNNEI. V was pared by 6 bases and J by 0 bases, with 7 bases of the junction left unmatched. CDR3 nucleotide sequence: TGTGCCAGCAGCCCCGGACAGGGTTATAGCAATCAGCCCCAGCATTTT. Protein: CASSPGQGYSNQPQHF.

The sample holds one count of this clone. V is TRBV7-2 and J is TRBJ2-7, with TRBD2 matching 7 bases. Germline V lookup: CDR1 SGHTA, CDR2 FQGNSA. The CDR3 has 14 residues. Trimming at V came to 0 bases and at J to 3 bases, leaving 2 bases not matched to a gene. Written as DNA, the CDR3 is TGTGCCAGCAGCTTAGCTCCTAGCGGCTACGAGCAGTACTTC. Amino acid sequence: CASSLAPSGYEQYF.

V gene TRBV28 combines with J gene TRBJ1-5; 10 nucleotides align to TRBD1. The CDR3 runs 15 residues. Germline trimming cut 6 bases from V and 4 bases from J; bases unmatched to any gene: 6. Germline CDR1 MDHEN, CDR2 SYDVKM. DNA for the CDR3: TGTGCCAGCAGCACGGGACAGGGGACTAATCAGCCCCAGCATTTT. Translating it yields CASSTGQGTNQPQHF.

The V and J genes are TRBV6-5 and TRBJ1-2, with 8 bases that match TRBD1. The ends lost 7 bases at V and 4 bases at J; junction bases unmatched: 5. The CDR3 is 13 amino acids. Germline V CDR1 and CDR2: MNHEY, SVGAGI. The CDR3 reads CASKLTGGYGYTF. Here the CDR3 DNA reads TGTGCCAGCAAACTCACAGGGGGCTATGGCTACACCTTC.

This chain joins TRBV27 and TRBJ2-4, with 7 bases identical to TRBD1. Germline CDR1 and CDR2: MNHEY and SMNVEV (reference sequence). This CDR3 is built from 18 residues. J lost 0 bases, V lost 5 bases, and 13 bases had no gene match. CDR3: CASSQLHRTGLAKNIQYF. For the CDR3, the DNA is TGTGCCAGCAGTCAGCTTCATCGGACAGGCTTAGCCAAAAACATTCAGTACTTC.